This T cell receptor (beta chain) was sequenced during a study of cytomegalovirus exposure and HLA in healthy donors. Study background: An earlier analysis identified 120 million or so unique TCR beta sequences in about 170 million T cells.

As to this clone: Its target is not known.

Points from the study as a whole: Productive status was seen about 90% or about 30% of the time for most TCR beta V segments in an earlier analysis.

Researchers ran the PCR with 60 Vbeta and 13 Jbeta primers. Clones were read by immunoSEQ multiplex PCR, and TCRdb kept only the in-frame ones, dropping some. This repertoire shows about 140,000 clones, 70% to 80% found once; its top ten account for 13% to 15%. Sequenced: PBMCs. The source is a woman between 40 and 55 years old in good health and CMV-seronegative.

The CDR3 region is CASKPTAVSWIGYTF. CDR3 sequence (DNA): TGTGCCTCCAAGCCTACGGCGGTCAGTTGGATTGGCTACACCTTC. V and J are TRBV30 and TRBJ1-2; D not resolved. The CDR3 contains 15 residues. CDR1 is GTSNPN and CDR2 is SVGIG in the germline V gene (reference sequence). Trimming shortened V by 7 bases and J by 7 bases, and 25 bases separated the two germline ends.